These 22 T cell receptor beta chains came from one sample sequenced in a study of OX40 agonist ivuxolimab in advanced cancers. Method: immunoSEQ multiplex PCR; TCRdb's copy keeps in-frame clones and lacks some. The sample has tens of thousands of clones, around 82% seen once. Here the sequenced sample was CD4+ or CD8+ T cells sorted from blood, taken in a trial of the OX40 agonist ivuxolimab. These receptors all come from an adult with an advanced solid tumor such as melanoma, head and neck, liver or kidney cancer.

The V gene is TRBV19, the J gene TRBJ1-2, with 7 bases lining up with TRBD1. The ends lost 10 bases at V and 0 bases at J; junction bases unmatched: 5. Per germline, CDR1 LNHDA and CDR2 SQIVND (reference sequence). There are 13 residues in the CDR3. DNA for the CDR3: TGTGCCATTAGACAGGGAGCTAACTATGGCTACACCTTC. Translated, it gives CAIRQGANYGYTF.

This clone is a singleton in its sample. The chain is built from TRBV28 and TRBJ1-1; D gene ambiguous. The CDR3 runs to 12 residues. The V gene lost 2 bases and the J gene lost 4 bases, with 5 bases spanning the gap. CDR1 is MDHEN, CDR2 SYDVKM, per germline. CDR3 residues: CASSLGSTEAFF. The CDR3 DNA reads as TGTGCCAGCAGTTTAGGTTCCACTGAAGCTTTCTTT.

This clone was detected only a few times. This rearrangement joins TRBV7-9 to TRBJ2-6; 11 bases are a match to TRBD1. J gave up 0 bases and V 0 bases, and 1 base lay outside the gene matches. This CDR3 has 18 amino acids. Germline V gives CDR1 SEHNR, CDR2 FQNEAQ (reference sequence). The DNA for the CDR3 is TGTGCCAGCAGCTTAGCTGGACAGGGGGCCTCTGGGGCCAACGTCCTGACTTTC. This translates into CASSLAGQGASGANVLTF.

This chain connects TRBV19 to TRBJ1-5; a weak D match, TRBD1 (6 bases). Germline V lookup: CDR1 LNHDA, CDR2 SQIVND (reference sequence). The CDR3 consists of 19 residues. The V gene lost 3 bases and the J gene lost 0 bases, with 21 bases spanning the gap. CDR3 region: CASSMSPDRTAYSNQPQHF. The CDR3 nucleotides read TGTGCCAGTAGTATGTCCCCAGACCGGACAGCATATAGCAATCAGCCCCAGCATTTT.

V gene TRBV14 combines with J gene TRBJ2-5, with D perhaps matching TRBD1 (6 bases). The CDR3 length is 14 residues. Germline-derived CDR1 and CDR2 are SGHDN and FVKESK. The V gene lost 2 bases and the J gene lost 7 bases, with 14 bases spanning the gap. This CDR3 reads CASSQTRGSGTQYF. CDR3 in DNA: TGTGCCAGCAGCCAAACCAGGGGTTCGGGGACCCAGTACTTC.

This CDR3 reads CASSQGLAGGGTDTQYF. The CDR3 region has the DNA TGCGCCAGCAGCCAAGGCCTAGCGGGAGGGGGCACAGATACGCAGTATTTT. This chain uses TRBV4-1 with TRBJ2-3; 12 bases are shared with TRBD2. J lost 1 base, V lost 1 base, and 3 bases had no gene match. This CDR3 has 17 amino acids. Germline values: CDR1 MGHRA, CDR2 YSYEKL.

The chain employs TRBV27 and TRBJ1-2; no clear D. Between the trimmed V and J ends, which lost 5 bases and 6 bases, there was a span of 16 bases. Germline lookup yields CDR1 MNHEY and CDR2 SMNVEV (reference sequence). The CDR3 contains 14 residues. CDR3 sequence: CASSAPGTGDGYTF. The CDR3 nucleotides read TGTGCCAGCAGTGCGCCTGGAACCGGGGATGGCTACACCTTC.

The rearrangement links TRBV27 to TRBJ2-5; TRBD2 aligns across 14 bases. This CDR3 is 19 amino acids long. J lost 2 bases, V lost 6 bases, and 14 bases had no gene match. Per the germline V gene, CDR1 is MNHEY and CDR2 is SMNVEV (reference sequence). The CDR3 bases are TGTGCCAGCAGCCGATACGGGACTAGCGGGAGTGGGGGGCAAGAGACCCAGTACTTC. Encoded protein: CASSRYGTSGSGGQETQYF.

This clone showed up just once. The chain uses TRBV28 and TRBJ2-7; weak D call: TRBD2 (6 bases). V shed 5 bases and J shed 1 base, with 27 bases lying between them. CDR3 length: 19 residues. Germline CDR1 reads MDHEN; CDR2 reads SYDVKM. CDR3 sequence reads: CASSPDGWKGAGLSYEQYF. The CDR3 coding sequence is TGTGCCAGCAGTCCTGACGGGTGGAAGGGAGCGGGCCTATCCTACGAGCAGTACTTC.

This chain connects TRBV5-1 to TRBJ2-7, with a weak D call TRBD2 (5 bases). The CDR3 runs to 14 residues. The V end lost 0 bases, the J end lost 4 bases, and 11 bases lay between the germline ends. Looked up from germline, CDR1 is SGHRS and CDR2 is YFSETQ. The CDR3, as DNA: TGCGCCAGCAGCTTGGGCCTCGGCGGGTACGAGCAGTACTTC. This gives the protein CASSLGLGGYEQYF. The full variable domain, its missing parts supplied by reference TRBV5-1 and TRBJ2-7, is KAGVTQTPRYLIKTRGQQVTLSCSPISGHRSVSWYQQTPGQGLQFLFEYFSETQRNKGNFPGRFSGRQFSNSRSEMNVSTLELGDSALYLCASSLGLGGYEQYFGPGTRLTVT.

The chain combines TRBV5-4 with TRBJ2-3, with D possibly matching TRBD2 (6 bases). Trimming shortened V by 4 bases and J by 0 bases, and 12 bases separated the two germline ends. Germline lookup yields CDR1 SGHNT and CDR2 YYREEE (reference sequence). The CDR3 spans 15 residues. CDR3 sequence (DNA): TGTGCCAGCAGCCAAGGACTATCCAGCACAGATACGCAGTATTTT. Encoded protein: CASSQGLSSTDTQYF.

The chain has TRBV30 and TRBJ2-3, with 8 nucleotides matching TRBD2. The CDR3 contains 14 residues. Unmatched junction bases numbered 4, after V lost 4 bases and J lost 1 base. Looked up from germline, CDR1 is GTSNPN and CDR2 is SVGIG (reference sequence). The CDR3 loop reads CAWIAGSRTDTQYF. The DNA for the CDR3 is TGTGCCTGGATAGCGGGATCTCGCACAGATACGCAGTATTTT. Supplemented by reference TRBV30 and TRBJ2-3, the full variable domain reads SQTIHQWPATLVQPVGSPLSLECTVEGTSNPNLYWYRQAAGRGLQLLFYSVGIGQISSEVPQNLSASRPQDRQFILSSKKLLLSDSGFYLCAWIAGSRTDTQYFGPGTRLTVL.

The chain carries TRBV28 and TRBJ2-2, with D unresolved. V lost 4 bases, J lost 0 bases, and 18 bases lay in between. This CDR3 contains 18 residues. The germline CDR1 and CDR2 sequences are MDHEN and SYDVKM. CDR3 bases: TGTGCCAGCAGTTCCGATCCCGCAGTTTACTCGAACACCGGGGAGCTGTTTTTT. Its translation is CASSSDPAVYSNTGELFF.

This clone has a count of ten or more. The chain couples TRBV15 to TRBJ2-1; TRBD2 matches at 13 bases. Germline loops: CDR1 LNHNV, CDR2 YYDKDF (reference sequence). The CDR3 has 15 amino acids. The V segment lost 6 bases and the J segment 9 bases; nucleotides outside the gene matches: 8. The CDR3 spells CATSSTSGRAGEQFF. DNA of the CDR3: TGTGCCACCAGTAGTACTAGCGGGAGGGCCGGTGAGCAGTTCTTC.

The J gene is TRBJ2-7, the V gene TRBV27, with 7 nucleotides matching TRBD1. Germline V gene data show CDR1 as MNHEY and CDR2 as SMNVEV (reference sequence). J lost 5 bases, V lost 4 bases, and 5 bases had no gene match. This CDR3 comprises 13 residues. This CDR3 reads CASSSKQGNEQYF. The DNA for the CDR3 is TGTGCCAGCAGTTCAAAACAGGGGAACGAGCAGTACTTC.

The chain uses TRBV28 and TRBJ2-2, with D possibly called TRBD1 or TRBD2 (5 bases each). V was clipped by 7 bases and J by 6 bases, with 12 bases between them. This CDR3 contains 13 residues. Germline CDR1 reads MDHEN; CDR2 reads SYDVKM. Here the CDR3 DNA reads TGTGCCAGCAATCTTGGGGGTTCCGGGGAGCTGTTTTTT. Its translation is CASNLGGSGELFF.

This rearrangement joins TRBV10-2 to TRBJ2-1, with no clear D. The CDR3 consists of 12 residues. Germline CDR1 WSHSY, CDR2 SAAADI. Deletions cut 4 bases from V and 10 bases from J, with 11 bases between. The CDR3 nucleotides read TGCGCCAGCAGTGTCGGAGCAGACGAGCAGTTCTTC. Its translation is CASSVGADEQFF.

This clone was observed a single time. CDR3 DNA: TGTGCCAGCAGTGTGGCCAGGGGAGAGACCCAGTACTTC. This sequence encodes CASSVARGETQYF. This sequence joins TRBV6-1 and TRBJ2-5, with a possible D match to TRBD1 (6 bases). This CDR3 region has 13 residues. CDR1 is MNHNS and CDR2 is SASEGT in the germline V gene. Trimming stripped 4 bases from V and 4 bases from J, with 10 bases between.

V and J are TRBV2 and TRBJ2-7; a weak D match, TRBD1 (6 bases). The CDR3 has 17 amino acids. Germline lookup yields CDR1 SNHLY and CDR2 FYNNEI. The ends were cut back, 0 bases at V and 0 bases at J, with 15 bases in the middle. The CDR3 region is CASSEAGTGYFSYEQYF. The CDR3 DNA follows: TGTGCCAGCAGTGAAGCGGGAACAGGGTACTTCTCCTACGAGCAGTACTTC.

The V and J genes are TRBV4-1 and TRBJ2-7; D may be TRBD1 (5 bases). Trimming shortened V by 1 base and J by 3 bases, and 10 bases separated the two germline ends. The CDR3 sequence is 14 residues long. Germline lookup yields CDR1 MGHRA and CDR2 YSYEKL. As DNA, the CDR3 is TGCGCCAGCAGCCAAGGTATAGGGGACTACGAGCAGTACTTC. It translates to CASSQGIGDYEQYF.

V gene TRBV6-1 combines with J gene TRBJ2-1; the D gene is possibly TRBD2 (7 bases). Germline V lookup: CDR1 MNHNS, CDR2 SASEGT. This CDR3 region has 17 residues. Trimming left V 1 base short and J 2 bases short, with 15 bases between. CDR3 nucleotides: TGTGCCAGCAGTGAAGTCAGCGGGACACTCCCCTACAATGAGCAGTTCTTC. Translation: CASSEVSGTLPYNEQFF.

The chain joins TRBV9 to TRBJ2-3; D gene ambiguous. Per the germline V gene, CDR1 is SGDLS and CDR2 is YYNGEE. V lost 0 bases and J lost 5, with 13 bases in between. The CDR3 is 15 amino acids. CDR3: CASSVEGSTEDTQYF. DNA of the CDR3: TGTGCCAGCAGCGTAGAGGGTAGTACGGAAGATACGCAGTATTTT.